This T cell receptor (beta chain) appears in the sequencing data of a study of T cell responses to AZD1222 COVID-19 vaccine. Overall study findings and caveats: The study identified only five to seven AZD1222 recipients as seropositive at baseline. Mostly white British, mostly female donors; authors suggested clonal diversity may be underestimated. Epitopes outside B.1.351 and B.1.1.7 mutated regions reportedly drew nearly half of spike TCRs.

CDR1 is LGHNA, CDR2 YSLEER, per germline. The CDR3 loop spans 14 amino acids. The V gene lost 0 bases and the J gene lost 1 base, with 6 bases spanning the gap. Concerning this clone itself: Its matching antigen is unknown.

TCRdb's table, derived via immunoSEQ multiplex PCR, lists solely in-frame clones and lacks some. The sample has about 120,000 clones, 87% seen once. This sample comprised peripheral blood, obtained 28 days after the second AZD1222 dose. This TCR came from an adult who received the AZD1222 COVID-19 vaccine. The chain is built from TRBV4-3 and TRBJ1-1; D is uncertain. CDR3 residues: CASSQEGPNTEAFF. CDR3 DNA sequence: TGCGCCAGCAGCCAAGAAGGACCGAACACTGAAGCTTTCTTT.